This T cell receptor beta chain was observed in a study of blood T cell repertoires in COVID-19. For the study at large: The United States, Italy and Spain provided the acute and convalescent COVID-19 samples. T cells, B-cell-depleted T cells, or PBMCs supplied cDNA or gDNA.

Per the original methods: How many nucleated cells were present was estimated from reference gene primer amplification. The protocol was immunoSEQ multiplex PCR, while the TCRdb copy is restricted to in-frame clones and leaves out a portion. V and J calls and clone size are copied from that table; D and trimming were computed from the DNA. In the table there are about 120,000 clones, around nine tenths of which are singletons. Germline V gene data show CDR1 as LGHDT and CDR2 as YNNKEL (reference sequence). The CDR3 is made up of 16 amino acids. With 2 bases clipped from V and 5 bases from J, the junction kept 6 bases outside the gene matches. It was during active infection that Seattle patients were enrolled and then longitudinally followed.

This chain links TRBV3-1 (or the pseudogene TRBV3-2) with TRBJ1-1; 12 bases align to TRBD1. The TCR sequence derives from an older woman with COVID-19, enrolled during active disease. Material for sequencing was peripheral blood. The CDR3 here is CASSQPGQGARTEAFF. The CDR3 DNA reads TGTGCCAGCAGCCAACCGGGACAGGGGGCGCGGACTGAAGCTTTCTTT.